The subject of this entry is one TCR beta chain. Its antigen is unknown. The sample is drawn from a study of graft-versus-host responses after intestinal transplantation. Study-level background: All recipients got anti-thymocyte globulin induction, then tacrolimus and steroids for about 3 years. Overall study findings and caveats: GvH clonotypes were identified within recipient marrow, with a subset emerging first in ileum or blood. The highest levels of circulating GvH clones went along with early declines in HvG clones after transplant.

Generated by immunoSEQ multiplex PCR, the TCRdb table keeps only in-frame clones and is missing some. The sample yields 85,000 to 95,000 clones, roughly 91% seen once. This CDR3 is built from 14 residues. Germline CDR1 MNHEY, CDR2 SMNVEV (reference sequence). V shed 6 bases and J 10 bases; nucleotides not matched to a gene: 13. This sequence originates from a human donor who received an intestinal transplant. The sample in question was unstimulated CD8+ T cells sorted from spleen or lymph node cells, obtained before intestinal transplant. The V and J genes are TRBV27 and TRBJ1-1; 8 nucleotides line up with TRBD1. The CDR3: CASSYQQGGVGAFF. CDR3 nucleotide sequence: TGTGCCAGCAGCTATCAACAGGGGGGCGTTGGAGCTTTCTTT.